These 30 T cell receptor beta chains came from one sample sequenced in a study of blood T cells in healthy people across ages. It was with a sample-barcoded 5' primer and a J-beta primer mix that a second PCR of about 7 to 12 cycles was run. TCRdb reprocessed the 5' RACE reads via MiXCR and lists one record per CDR3 protein. The sample yields hundreds of thousands of distinct CDR3 sequences, roughly 48% seen once. Sequencing used blood. The receptors here all came from an elderly man in good health.

The rearrangement joins TRBV5-5 to TRBJ2-3; D not resolved. Between the trimmed V and J ends, which lost 4 bases and 5 bases, there was a span of 11 bases. Per germline, CDR1 SGHKS and CDR2 YYEKEE (reference sequence). This CDR3 has 13 residues. The CDR3, as DNA: TGTGCCAGCAGCCGGCAGGTGGGAGATACGCAGTATTTT. Its protein product is CASSRQVGDTQYF.

The chain uses TRBV24-1 and TRBJ2-1; 11 nucleotides align to TRBD1. The germline V gene encodes CDR1 KGHDR and CDR2 SFDVKD. Trimming cost V 5 bases and J 3 bases; bases outside gene matches: 2. This CDR3 spans 15 amino acids. The CDR3 reads CATSVGTGGYNEQFF. CDR3 in DNA: TGTGCCACCAGTGTAGGGACAGGGGGCTACAATGAGCAGTTCTTC.

This clonotype was seen only once. Relative to the germline gene, one junction end is altered; a read error may explain this. The rearrangement joins TRBV24-1 to TRBJ2-6; possible D gene TRBD1, 6 bases. CDR3 length: 15 residues. Looked up from germline, CDR1 is KGHDR and CDR2 is SFDVKD. CDR3 sequence (DNA): TGTGCCACCAGTGATCCAGGGGCTGGGGCCAACGTCCCGACTTTC. This sequence encodes CATSDPGAGANVPTF.

V usage is TRBV20-1 and J usage is TRBJ2-7; 7 nucleotides line up with TRBD1. The DNA matches TRBJ2-5 better at its end, which makes the J call doubtful. Germline CDR1 DFQATT, CDR2 SNEGSKA (reference sequence). This CDR3 comprises 14 residues. The CDR3 spells CSAFIPGQLETQYF. Here the CDR3 DNA reads TGCAGTGCTTTTATTCCGGGACAGCTGGAGACCCAGTACTTC.

The gene calls are TRBV29-1 and TRBJ1-3; possible D gene TRBD1, 5 bases. The CDR3 has 15 amino acids. Per germline, CDR1 SQVTM and CDR2 ANQGSEA. V was clipped by 3 bases and J by 0 bases, with 12 bases between them. This chain's CDR3 is CSVDLGLNSGNTIYF. Written as DNA, the CDR3 is TGCAGCGTTGACCTGGGACTGAACTCTGGAAACACCATATATTTT. The complete variable domain, with remaining parts taken from reference TRBV29-1 and TRBJ1-3, reads SAVISQKPSRDICQRGTSLTIQCQVDSQVTMMFWYRQQPGQSLTLIATANQGSEATYESGFVIDKFPISRPNLTFSTLTVSNMSPEDSSIYLCSVDLGLNSGNTIYFGEGSWLTVV.

On this clonotype: Since a much larger clone is just one base distant, this may be a read error. The chain carries TRBV6-1 and TRBJ2-7, with 8 bases matching TRBD1. The CDR3 has 17 amino acids. CDR1 is MNHNS, CDR2 SASEGT, per germline. The CDR3 DNA follows: TGTGTCAGCAGCCCACGTCTCCCCGGGACAGGCTCCTACGAGCAGTACTTC. Its translation: CVSSPRLPGTGSYEQYF.

V usage is TRBV3-1 and J usage is TRBJ2-7; 10 nucleotides align to TRBD2. Judging by the DNA end, TRBJ2-5 fits better; the J call may be wrong. The CDR3 contains 13 residues. The V gene's germline CDR1 is LGHDT and CDR2 YNNKEL (reference sequence). The CDR3 DNA follows: TGTGCCAGCTCGAGCGGGAGGGTAGGGACCCAGTACTTC. This encodes CASSSGRVGTQYF.

The rearrangement joins TRBV4-3 to TRBJ2-3; D is ambiguous. Between the trimmed V and J ends, which lost 2 bases and 1 base, there was a span of 13 bases. CDR3 length: 16 amino acids. CDR1 is LGHNA and CDR2 is YSLEER in the germline V gene. This CDR3 is CASSQRTLQGTDTQYF. In DNA, the CDR3 is TGCGCCAGCAGCCAAAGGACCCTACAAGGCACAGATACGCAGTATTTT.

V and J are TRBV12-3 or TRBV12-4 and TRBJ2-1, with 7 bases lining up with TRBD2. The CDR3 totals 16 residues. The V segment lost 5 bases and the J segment 2 bases; nucleotides outside the gene matches: 9. The chain's CDR3 is CASSNWGGVTYNEQFF. In DNA form, the CDR3 reads TGTGCCAGCAGTAACTGGGGGGGAGTAACCTACAATGAGCAGTTCTTC.

The genes are TRBV20-1 and TRBJ2-5; 7 nucleotides align to TRBD2. Losses at the gene ends were 5 bases for V and 5 bases for J; bases not matched to a gene: 5. The CDR3 is 12 amino acids. Germline V gives CDR1 DFQATT, CDR2 SNEGSKA (reference sequence). CDR3: CSAPGGSETQYF. Written as DNA, the CDR3 is TGCAGTGCTCCGGGGGGATCGGAGACCCAGTACTTC.

Many counts were recorded for this clonotype. The rearrangement uses TRBV7-2 and TRBJ2-5, with D hard to call. Trimming pared 1 base from V and 4 bases from J, leaving 10 bases between. The CDR3 covers 14 residues. Germline V lookup: CDR1 SGHTA, CDR2 FQGNSA. The CDR3 DNA reads TGTGCCAGCAGCTTAGGTTTGCCCCCAGAGACCCAGTACTTC. Encoded protein: CASSLGLPPETQYF.

This clonotype was counted at least ten times. The chain has TRBV6-6 and TRBJ1-6; TRBD1 matches at 7 bases. With V trimmed by 8 bases and J by 6 bases, 4 bases remained unmatched. Germline CDR1 is MNHNY and CDR2 is SVGAGI (reference sequence). The CDR3 contains 13 residues. The CDR3: CASVGTVNSPLHF. The DNA of the CDR3 is TGTGCCAGCGTAGGGACAGTTAATTCACCCCTCCACTTT.

The V and J genes are TRBV4-1 and TRBJ1-5; the D gene is possibly TRBD1 (5 bases). The ends were cut back, 2 bases at V and 7 bases at J, with 9 bases in the middle. The CDR3 consists of 13 residues. CDR1 is MGHRA, CDR2 YSYEKL, per germline. CDR3 sequence reads: CASSQPGPQPQHF. The CDR3 DNA reads as TGCGCCAGCAGCCAACCAGGGCCGCAGCCCCAGCATTTT.

This clonotype appeared a few times. The V call is TRBV5-1, the J call TRBJ1-4, with D unclear. Looked up from germline, CDR1 is SGHRS and CDR2 is YFSETQ. Trimming removed 5 bases from V and 4 bases from J, with 3 bases in between. The CDR3 sequence is 11 residues long. CDR3 in amino acids: CASRINEKLFF. CDR3 bases: TGCGCCAGCAGGATTAATGAAAAACTGTTTTTT. The variable domain in full, completed from reference TRBV5-1 and TRBJ1-4, reads KAGVTQTPRYLIKTRGQQVTLSCSPISGHRSVSWYQQTPGQGLQFLFEYFSETQRNKGNFPGRFSGRQFSNSRSEMNVSTLELGDSALYLCASRINEKLFFGSGTQLSVL.

The gene calls are TRBV7-3 and TRBJ2-5; D may be TRBD1 or TRBD2 (5 bases each). This CDR3 has 16 residues. CDR1 and CDR2 (germline): SGHTA, FQGTGA. Trimming removed 0 bases from V and 1 base from J, with 12 bases in between. CDR3 residues: CASSLTGTAFQETQYF. The CDR3 bases are TGTGCCAGCAGCTTAACCGGGACGGCCTTCCAAGAGACCCAGTACTTC.

Worth noting for this clonotype: The conserved closing phenylalanine or tryptophan is absent in this CDR3, likely reflecting a read error. V is TRBV5-1 and J is TRBJ2-1, with TRBD2 matching over 14 bases. With V trimmed by 6 bases and J by 7 bases, 15 bases remained unmatched. The CDR3 totals 18 residues. Germline V gene sequence: CDR1 SGHRS, CDR2 YFSETQ. The DNA of the CDR3 is TGCGCCAGCACCCTCGGACTAGCGGGAGGCACCTTAAGGAATGAGCAGTTCCTC. Translation gives CASTLGLAGGTLRNEQFL.

The J gene is TRBJ2-3, the V gene TRBV7-2; 7 bases map to TRBD2. Losses at the gene ends were 4 bases for V and 2 bases for J; bases not matched to a gene: 6. The CDR3 spans 15 residues. The germline CDR1 and CDR2 sequences are SGHTA and FQGNSA. The CDR3 DNA follows: TGTGCCAGCAGCTCGGGGGGACGGATCACAGATACGCAGTATTTT. It translates to CASSSGGRITDTQYF. The entire variable domain, with the rest obtained from reference TRBV7-2 and TRBJ2-3, is as follows: GAGVSQSPSNKVTEKGKDVELRCDPISGHTALYWYRQSLGQGLEFLIYFQGNSAPDKSGLPSDRFSAERTGGSVSTLTIQRTQQEDSAVYLCASSSGGRITDTQYFGPGTRLTVL.

This clonotype has a handful of counts. J is TRBJ2-7 and V is TRBV10-1; the D call may be TRBD1 or TRBD2 (7 bases each). Germline assignment: CDR1 WNHNN and CDR2 SYGVQD (reference sequence). V lost 2 bases, J lost 0 bases, and 26 bases lay in between. The CDR3 loop spans 20 amino acids. Here the CDR3 reads CASSEMTGRDMGSSSYEQYF. CDR3 DNA sequence: TGCGCCAGCAGTGAGATGACAGGGAGGGATATGGGTAGTAGCTCCTACGAGCAGTACTTC.

This clonotype has at least ten counts. J is TRBJ2-1 and V is TRBV6-6, with TRBD2 matching 7 bases. This CDR3 is 14 amino acids long. Per germline, CDR1 MNHNY and CDR2 SVGAGI (reference sequence). The V and J ends lost 2 bases and 6 bases, in that order; junction bases with no gene match: 4. The CDR3 DNA reads TGTGCCAGCAGTTACGGTAGCGGGCTCAATGAGCAGTTCTTC. It is translated as CASSYGSGLNEQFF.

This clonotype was recorded a few times. The CDR3 sequence: CASSPRDAAKNIQYF. The CDR3 bases are TGTGCCAGCAGTCCCCGGGACGCCGCCAAAAACATTCAGTACTTC. The rearrangement uses TRBV28 and TRBJ2-4; D is perhaps TRBD1 or TRBD2 (5 bases each). CDR3 length: 15 residues. CDR1 is MDHEN, CDR2 SYDVKM, per germline. Trimming shortened V by 5 bases and J by 1 base, and 12 bases separated the two germline ends.

This clonotype was observed once. This rearrangement joins TRBV20-1 to TRBJ1-5; TRBD1 might be the D (6 bases). CDR3 length: 13 residues. Germline CDR1 DFQATT, CDR2 SNEGSKA (reference sequence). V lost 6 bases and J lost 4, with 13 bases in between. In DNA, the CDR3 is TGCAGTGCCCCTACAGGGTTAAATCAGCCCCAGCATTTT. Encoded protein: CSAPTGLNQPQHF.

The chain couples TRBV6-2 or TRBV6-3 to TRBJ2-5; the D gene is possibly TRBD2 (6 bases). The DNA end is a closer match to TRBJ2-7, so the J assignment may be wrong. The germline gives CDR1 MNHEY, CDR2 SVGEGT. This CDR3 contains 13 residues. DNA of the CDR3: TGTGCCAGCAGTCCCGGGACTTTTTCCGAGCAGTACTTC. Translated: CASSPGTFSEQYF.

The CDR3 DNA sequence: TGCGCCAGCAGCTCAGGACAGGGGGCGCATAATTCACCCCTCCACTTT. This sequence encodes CASSSGQGAHNSPLHF. The rearrangement uses TRBV5-1 and TRBJ1-6; TRBD1 agrees at 11 bases. This CDR3 contains 16 residues. V lost 3 bases and J lost 5; bases outside the gene matches: 4. Germline lookup yields CDR1 SGHRS and CDR2 YFSETQ. The variable domain in full, completed from reference TRBV5-1 and TRBJ1-6, reads KAGVTQTPRYLIKTRGQQVTLSCSPISGHRSVSWYQQTPGQGLQFLFEYFSETQRNKGNFPGRFSGRQFSNSRSEMNVSTLELGDSALYLCASSSGQGAHNSPLHFGNGTRLTVT.

This clonotype was seen only a few times. This chain connects TRBV20-1 to TRBJ2-7; no clear D. The ends were cut back, 6 bases at V and 6 bases at J, with 18 bases in the middle. The length of the CDR3 is 13 residues. The germline CDR1 and CDR2 sequences are DFQATT and SNEGSKA (reference sequence). CDR3: CSAPKGPPGEQYF. The CDR3 DNA reads as TGCAGTGCGCCGAAAGGACCGCCGGGCGAGCAGTACTTC.

This clonotype was detected only a few times. The V and J genes are TRBV7-2 and TRBJ2-5; D perhaps matches TRBD1 (5 bases). Germline loops: CDR1 SGHTA, CDR2 FQGNSA. V lost 2 bases and J 2 bases, leaving 9 bases between the germline ends. This CDR3 is 14 amino acids long. The DNA of the CDR3 is TGTGCCAGCAGCTTACAGGGCTCACAAGAGACCCAGTACTTC. Its protein product is CASSLQGSQETQYF.

The chain recombines TRBV4-1 with TRBJ2-3; D is possibly TRBD1 (6 bases). The length of the CDR3 is 16 residues. Germline values: CDR1 MGHRA, CDR2 YSYEKL. With 4 bases removed from V and 4 bases from J, the gap between germline ends came to 18 bases. CDR3 region: CASSPDAGAISDTQYF. The CDR3 coding sequence is TGCGCCAGCAGCCCAGATGCAGGGGCAATTTCAGATACGCAGTATTTT.

As to this clonotype: A read error is possible here, since a much larger clone lies one base away. The chain uses TRBV4-1 and TRBJ2-3; possibly TRBD2 for D (6 bases). CDR1 is MGHRA, CDR2 YSYEKL, per germline. Trimming cost V 4 bases and J 10 bases, with 21 bases left between them. CDR3 size: 15 residues. CDR3 sequence (DNA): TGCGCCAGCAGCCTCCGTGCGGTTAGGGAGGATGCGCAGTATTTT. Protein product: CASSLRAVREDAQYF.

The chain combines TRBV29-1 with TRBJ2-1, with no clear D. CDR1 is SQVTM and CDR2 is ANQGSEA in the germline V gene. The CDR3 contains 13 residues. Trimming stripped 1 base from V and 5 bases from J, with 9 bases between. DNA of the CDR3: TGCAGCGTTGAAGGAGTGAGTCACAATGAGCAGTTCTTC. Amino acid sequence: CSVEGVSHNEQFF.

The V call is TRBV12-3 or TRBV12-4, the J call TRBJ1-2; the match to TRBD1 covers 7 bases. V trimming: 6 bases; J trimming: 5 bases; junction bases outside the gene matches: 9. This CDR3 is 14 amino acids long. Here the CDR3 reads CASRDRDRWYGYTF. The CDR3 region has the DNA TGTGCCAGCAGAGACAGGGATAGATGGTATGGCTACACCTTC.

This clonotype showed up just a few times. This chain connects TRBV7-8 to TRBJ2-5; D is possibly TRBD2 (6 bases). The DNA end lines up better with TRBJ2-7; the J call may be wrong. The CDR3 has 14 amino acids. The germline V gene encodes CDR1 SGHVS and CDR2 FQNEAQ. The CDR3 protein is CASSPRDFSYEQYF. CDR3 DNA sequence: TGTGCCAGCAGCCCGAGGGACTTCTCCTACGAGCAGTACTTC.